The present T cell receptor beta chain was sequenced within a study of CD8+ T cells in alopecia areata. The overall study: Donor skin was harvested from roughly 6-12-month-old C3H/HeJ mice with spontaneous alopecia and grafted onto roughly 7-11-week-old female C3H/HeJ recipients.

Cells that came from pooled cutaneous lymph nodes were sorted using CD4, CD8alpha, NKG2D, NKG2ACE and other markers. TCR sequencing used cDNA made by reverse transcription of extracted RNA. Profiling relied on immunoSEQ multiplex PCR, and the TCRdb table lists in-frame clones only, not all of them. The sample lists approximately 300,000 clones, none appearing once, the ten largest making up about 1.2%. Trimming cost V 3 bases and J 5 bases; bases outside gene matches: 3. Germline V lookup: CDR1 FNHDT, CDR2 SITEND (reference sequence). This CDR3 region has 14 residues. Study-wide points: Elevated clonality characterized lesional scalp relative to normal scalp, particularly in alopecia totalis/universalis.

This clone was seen a few times. Its antigen is not identified. Gene labels here are mouse ones. The read terminates 4 residues before the CDR3 end, so the remaining end is supplied by the germline J gene. The rearrangement links TRBV19 to TRBJ2-1; 9 positions agree with TRBD1. Sequencing was carried out using CD4+ T cells sorted from a lymph node. The sequence was obtained from a C3H/HeJ mouse with alopecia areata. MHC haplotype of the mouse line: H2-k. The covered CDR3 bases are TGTGCCAGCAGTAACCGGGACAGGGATGCT. Translating gives CASSNRDRDA. The full CDR3 protein reads CASSNRDRDAEQFF.